This T cell receptor beta chain appears in the sequencing data of a study of blood T cell repertoires in COVID-19. Overall study context: Donors in the United States, Italy and Spain gave samples during acute or convalescent COVID-19. PBMCs, B-cell-depleted T cells, or T cells provided the cDNA or gDNA that made up the material.

Study processing details: For nucleated cells, counts were estimated from reference gene primer amplification. Generated by immunoSEQ multiplex PCR, the TCRdb table keeps only in-frame clones and is missing some. For V, J and clone size, that table is used; D and trimming come from the DNA. The data contain about 260,000 clones, about 81% of them seen just once; the ten biggest clones take up around 3.9%. V trimming: 5 bases; J trimming: 10 bases; junction bases outside the gene matches: 7. CDR3 size: 13 residues. This clone has just a few counts. The receptor was derived from a man younger than 40 with acute COVID-19. The rearrangement uses TRBV12-3 or TRBV12-4 and TRBJ2-2; 7 nucleotides line up with TRBD1. The specimen was PBMCs or T cells enriched from blood (not recorded which). The CDR3 here is CASSTGVSLELFF. The CDR3 bases are TGTGCCAGCAGTACAGGGGTCTCTTTGGAGCTGTTTTTT.